Listed here is a single T cell receptor beta chain. These data are taken from a study of shared T cell receptors in the human thymus. Germline values: CDR1 SGHTA, CDR2 FQGNSA. J gave up 4 bases and V 1 base, and 4 bases lay outside the gene matches. The length of the CDR3 is 15 residues. Profiled with immunoSEQ multiplex PCR; TCRdb holds only in-frame clones, not every one. The sample contains about 500,000 clones, roughly 74% of which appear only once. A further study also used this sample, focusing on human thymus T cells. This second study notes: Blood and thymic repertoires both appeared biased in V and J gene usage.

This TCR came from a boy under two years old with a congenital heart defect. This sequence joins TRBV7-2 and TRBJ2-7; 10 bases line up with TRBD1. Sequenced input: thymocytes. The chain's CDR3 is CASSLGDRGQYEQYF. The CDR3 nucleotides are TGTGCCAGCAGCTTAGGCGACAGGGGGCAGTACGAGCAGTACTTC. The variable domain in full, completed from reference TRBV7-2 and TRBJ2-7, reads GAGVSQSPSNKVTEKGKDVELRCDPISGHTALYWYRQSLGQGLEFLIYFQGNSAPDKSGLPSDRFSAERTGGSVSTLTIQRTQQEDSAVYLCASSLGDRGQYEQYFGPGTRLTVT.